This T cell receptor (beta chain) emerged from a study of T cells in localized non-small cell lung cancer. Study-level findings and limits: Heterogeneity is still possible, as just one tumor region was sequenced. Turning up in adjacent lung were a median roughly 59 of the top 100 tumor clones. There was higher T cell clonality in uninvolved adjacent lung than in tumor, and it was highest there.

As to this clone: Its target is unknown.

The CDR3 is 15 amino acids. CDR1 is SGDLS and CDR2 is YYNGEE in the germline V gene. Trimming pared 0 bases from V and 2 bases from J, leaving 12 bases between. Here immunoSEQ multiplex PCR was the method, and the copy in TCRdb shows in-frame clones only, minus some. The table lists under 40,000 clones, roughly 90% of them singletons, with 4% to 4.5% in the top ten. The specimen was peripheral blood, collected before any cancer treatment. The gene calls are TRBV9 and TRBJ2-7, with a tentative D call TRBD2 (6 bases). The clonotype originates from a woman aged 40-69 years with stage I lung adenocarcinoma. Written as DNA, the CDR3 is TGTGCCAGCAGCGTAGGAATCGGGGGAACCTACGAGCAGTACTTC. It is translated as CASSVGIGGTYEQYF.